These T cell receptor beta chains were read from a single sample in a study of cytotoxic CD8 clonotypes in ibrutinib-treated CLL. Repertoires were generated with immunoSEQ multiplex PCR, while TCRdb's copy carries only in-frame clones and drops some. The sample holds approximately 57,000 clones; roughly 50% are singletons and the top ten take roughly 20%. The sequencing used PBMCs, collected after 24 months of ibrutinib treatment. The receptors come from a human donor with chronic lymphocytic leukemia. The CDR3 runs from the conserved cysteine through the conserved F or W. A D gene is named only where the DNA matches it firmly. For some rows the clone size is stated as once, few or many, or as a class when expanded; others skip it.

cdr3_aa,cdr3_nt,clone_size,j_call,d_call,v_call
CASSWGGGKETQYF,TGTGCCAGCAGTTGGGGGGGCGGAAAAGAGACCCAGTACTTC,few,TRBJ2-5,.,TRBV6-5
CASSLGGGKRSPLHF,TGTGCCAGCAGCTTAGGAGGCGGGAAACGTTCACCCCTCCACTTT,many,TRBJ1-6,.,TRBV7-9
CASSLDRLNEQFF,TGTGCCAGCAGCCTCGACAGGCTCAATGAGCAGTTCTTC,.,TRBJ2-1,.,TRBV13
CASSFGTNYGYTF,TGTGCCAGCAGCTTTGGGACTAACTATGGCTACACCTTC,few,TRBJ1-2,.,TRBV28
CAWSPGTGLVNEQFF,TGTGCCTGGAGCCCCGGGACAGGGTTGGTCAATGAGCAGTTCTTC,.,TRBJ2-1,TRBD1,TRBV30
CASSLGGQGSYEQYF,TGTGCCAGCAGCTTGGGGGGACAGGGTTCCTACGAGCAGTACTTC,.,TRBJ2-7,TRBD1,TRBV5-6
CSVDRGRMTEAFF,TGCAGCGTTGACAGGGGGCGAATGACTGAAGCTTTCTTT,few,TRBJ1-1,TRBD1,TRBV29-1
CASSFLSSYNSPLHF,TGTGCCAGCAGCTTTCTGAGCTCCTATAATTCACCCCTCCACTTT,once,TRBJ1-6,.,TRBV7-2
CATLARASGELFF,TGTGCCACCCTGGCCAGGGCGTCCGGGGAGCTGTTTTTT,few,TRBJ2-2,.,TRBV15
CASFLLGYNEQFF,TGTGCCAGCTTCCTCCTTGGCTACAATGAGCAGTTCTTC,many,TRBJ2-1,.,TRBV6-4
CASSEFLTGLFF,TGTGCCAGCAGTGAATTTCTGACAGGTCTGTTCTTC,.,TRBJ2-1,.,TRBV25-1
CASSLRGPYSNQPQHF,TGTGCCAGCAGTTTAAGGGGACCTTATAGCAATCAGCCCCAGCATTTT,.,TRBJ1-5,.,TRBV27
CASSLPQGANVLTF,TGTGCCAGCAGCTTGCCCCAGGGGGCCAACGTCCTGACTTTC,.,TRBJ2-6,.,TRBV7-2
CASSPGAASGYTF,TGCGCCAGCAGTCCAGGGGCCGCTAGTGGCTACACCTTC,.,TRBJ1-2,.,TRBV10-1
CASNSGPTDTQYF,TGCGCCAGCAATAGCGGACCCACAGATACGCAGTATTTT,.,TRBJ2-3,.,TRBV5-1
CASSLQGNEQFF,TGTGCCAGCAGCTTACAGGGGAATGAGCAGTTCTTC,.,TRBJ2-1,.,TRBV13
CASSLSMRTIGYNSPLHF,TGTGCCAGCAGTTTATCAATGAGGACAATTGGCTATAATTCACCCCTCCACTTT,few,TRBJ1-6,.,TRBV28
CASSLSGTGGSPLHF,TGTGCCAGCAGCTTGTCCGGGACAGGGGGTTCACCCCTCCACTTT,few,TRBJ1-6,TRBD1,TRBV5-8
CASQGAGVLNTEAFF,TGTGCCAGCCAGGGGGCGGGGGTTCTGAACACTGAAGCTTTCTTT,.,TRBJ1-1,TRBD1,TRBV28
CASSPRRGGAEQYF,TGTGCCAGCTCACCAAGGAGGGGGGGGGCCGAGCAGTACTTC,once,TRBJ2-7,.,TRBV18